This record concerns one TCR beta chain sequence. Its target is unknown. These data come from a study of T cell repertoires in cytomegalovirus infection. Study-wide context: Alongside well-studied HLA-B-restricted CMV epitopes, recently identified HLA-C-restricted CMV epitopes were also used.

Regarding the study as a whole: Summed frequency of shared TCR beta families picked out CMV carriers who also had the relevant HLA. Within the response measured ex vivo, HLA-C-restricted CMV-specific TCR beta clonotypes were dominant.

CDR3 length: 11 amino acids. The V gene's germline CDR1 is SEHNR and CDR2 FQNEAQ (reference sequence). V was cut by 5 bases and J by 6 bases, with 7 bases left in between. Each CDR3 protein is one row after TCRdb ran MiXCR on the reads. The sample has fewer than 950,000 distinct CDR3 sequences, 32% seen once; the top ten hold 9.5% to 15%. This TCR was recovered from a human donor in good health (CMV status not recorded). Some clones in this sample may be carry-over from other donors' samples. The rearrangement uses TRBV7-9 and TRBJ1-1, with no clear D. Material: cultured CD8+ T cells from PBMCs, obtained from culture after CMV antigen stimulation. The CDR3 DNA reads as TGTGCCAGCAGCCCCCAGGCTGAAGCTTTCTTT. Its translation: CASSPQAEAFF. Variable domain in full (rest from reference TRBV7-9 and TRBJ1-1): DTGVSQNPRHKITKRGQNVTFRCDPISEHNRLYWYRQTLGQGPEFLTYFQNEAQLEKSRLLSDRFSAERPKGSFSTLEIQRTEQGDSAMYLCASSPQAEAFFGQGTRLTVV.